The 32 T cell receptor beta chains below all came from one sample that was sequenced in a study of blood T cell repertoires in COVID-19. Sequencing used immunoSEQ multiplex PCR; TCRdb keeps in-frame clones, though not all of them. The sample shows about 260,000 clones, about 88% of them seen only once. Sequenced input: peripheral blood. The receptors derive from a man aged 30 to 39 with active or convalescent COVID-19.

This sequence joins TRBV12-5 and TRBJ1-1; D call uncertain. The CDR3 has 13 residues. V lost 4 bases and J 1 base, leaving 7 bases between the germline ends. The germline gives CDR1 LGHNT, CDR2 FRNRAP. CDR3 in DNA: TGTGCTAGTGGTTGGGAGCCGAACACTGAAGCTTTCTTT. Translation gives CASGWEPNTEAFF.

The V and J genes are TRBV3-1 (or the pseudogene TRBV3-2) and TRBJ1-1, with no clear D. Germline lookup yields CDR1 LGHDT and CDR2 YNNKEL (reference sequence). The CDR3 contains 13 residues. The V end was cut by 10 bases, the J end by 1 base, with 13 bases between. This CDR3 reads CATRWRENTEAFF. The CDR3 DNA follows: TGTGCCACCCGCTGGAGGGAGAACACTGAAGCTTTCTTT.

The V gene is TRBV7-3, the J gene TRBJ2-1; 8 positions agree with TRBD2. This CDR3 is 16 amino acids long. Germline CDR1 SGHTA, CDR2 FQGTGA. After removal of 0 bases from V and 8 bases from J, the junction contained 9 bases not matched to a gene. The CDR3 spells CASSLTGLAAIDEQFF. The CDR3 bases are TGTGCCAGCAGCTTAACTGGACTAGCAGCTATCGATGAGCAGTTCTTC.

The chain joins TRBV7-3 to TRBJ2-1, with D perhaps matching TRBD1 (5 bases). Trimming left V 5 bases short and J 9 bases short, with 17 bases between. The CDR3 sequence is 14 residues long. CDR1 is SGHTA, CDR2 FQGTGA, per germline. CDR3 amino acids: CASSPTQGLTEQFF. Here the CDR3 DNA reads TGTGCCAGCAGCCCCACTCAGGGTTTGACTGAGCAGTTCTTC.

V and J are TRBV3-1 (or the pseudogene TRBV3-2) and TRBJ1-1; tentatively, D is TRBD1 (6 bases). This CDR3 contains 17 residues. Germline CDR1 reads LGHDT; CDR2 reads YNNKEL (reference sequence). V gave up 3 bases and J gave up 0 bases, with 17 bases separating them. The CDR3 spells CASSHILKGEMNTEAFF. CDR3 in DNA: TGTGCCAGCAGCCACATCCTTAAGGGGGAAATGAACACTGAAGCTTTCTTT.

A few counts support this clone. The chain joins TRBV24-1 to TRBJ1-5, with 9 bases identical to TRBD1. This CDR3 has 18 residues. The germline V gene has CDR1 KGHDR and CDR2 SFDVKD. V was pared by 4 bases and J by 2 bases, with 11 bases of the junction left unmatched. The CDR3 sequence is CATSDTGNTGGGNQPQHF. CDR3 nucleotide sequence: TGTGCCACCAGTGACACGGGAAACACAGGGGGCGGCAATCAGCCCCAGCATTTT.

This sequence joins TRBV5-1 and TRBJ1-4; no firm D call. Trimming removed 1 base at V and 8 bases at J, with 9 bases between. The CDR3 sequence is 13 residues long. The germline V gene has CDR1 SGHRS and CDR2 YFSETQ. The CDR3 protein is CASSLRRGEKLFF. In DNA form, the CDR3 reads TGCGCCAGCAGCTTGCGGCGAGGGGAAAAACTGTTTTTT.

The chain joins TRBV15 to TRBJ2-2; 7 nucleotides match TRBD2. The CDR3 is made up of 14 amino acids. V was pared by 7 bases and J by 5 bases, with 7 bases of the junction left unmatched. Germline lookup yields CDR1 LNHNV and CDR2 YYDKDF (reference sequence). DNA for the CDR3: TGTGCCACCACAAAGCGGGATCGGACCGGGGAGCTGTTTTTT. This translates into CATTKRDRTGELFF.

This chain links TRBV5-1 with TRBJ1-3; D gene ambiguous. CDR3 length equals 15 residues. The germline V gene encodes CDR1 SGHRS and CDR2 YFSETQ. V dropped 3 bases and J dropped 2 bases, with 12 bases sitting between them. As DNA, the CDR3 is TGCGCCAGCAGCTCGGGAGATGGGGCTGGAAACACCATATATTTT. Translated: CASSSGDGAGNTIYF.

J is TRBJ2-3 and V is TRBV10-3; 8 bases line up with TRBD2. V shed 8 bases, J shed 6 bases, and the junction held 10 bases outside the gene matches. CDR3 size: 14 residues. CDR1 ENHRY and CDR2 SYGVKD come from the germline V gene. The DNA of the CDR3 is TGTGCCATCGGAACCAGCGGGGGAGAGGATACGCAGTATTTT. Residues: CAIGTSGGEDTQYF.

This rearrangement joins TRBV27 to TRBJ1-3; 7 nucleotides agree with TRBD1. The germline V gene has CDR1 MNHEY and CDR2 SMNVEV (reference sequence). V lost 5 bases, J lost 4 bases, and 2 bases stayed unmatched. This CDR3 region has 13 residues. CDR3 nucleotide sequence: TGTGCCAGCAGTCTCAGGGGGGGAAACACCATATATTTT. Its translation: CASSLRGGNTIYF.

This clone was observed a handful of times. The chain uses TRBV12-1 and TRBJ1-2. TRBV12-1 is assigned pseudogene status. The CDR3 has 14 amino acids. The CDR3 spells CASSPSGGAYGYTF. In nucleotides, the CDR3 is TGTGCCAGCAGCCCTTCCGGAGGGGCCTATGGCTACACCTTC.

The CDR3 protein is CASSPTRSGDIQYF. The CDR3, as DNA: TGCGCCAGCAGCCCGACCAGGTCCGGGGACATTCAGTACTTC. The chain uses TRBV5-1 and TRBJ2-4; D perhaps matches TRBD2 (5 bases). This CDR3 is 14 amino acids long. The germline V and J ends were trimmed by 4 bases and 8 bases, with 16 bases remaining between them. Germline V lookup: CDR1 SGHRS, CDR2 YFSETQ.

This chain joins TRBV19 and TRBJ2-1; TRBD1 matches 7 bases. Germline V gives CDR1 LNHDA, CDR2 SQIVND (reference sequence). There are 15 residues in the CDR3. V lost 8 bases, J lost 1 base, and 8 bases stayed unmatched. The CDR3 loop is CASPLTGESYNEQFF. CDR3 in DNA: TGTGCCAGTCCGCTTACAGGGGAATCCTACAATGAGCAGTTCTTC.

In its sample, this clone was seen a few times. The chain is built from TRBV27 and TRBJ1-1; no definite D call. Germline V lookup: CDR1 MNHEY, CDR2 SMNVEV (reference sequence). Trimming cost V 6 bases and J 4 bases, with 12 bases left between them. The CDR3 consists of 13 residues. The CDR3 region has the DNA TGTGCCAGCAGCCCCCGAGGAGGCACTGAAGCTTTCTTT. Protein: CASSPRGGTEAFF.

The rearrangement uses TRBV18 and TRBJ2-5; 8 nucleotides align to TRBD2. The length of the CDR3 is 16 residues. Germline assignment: CDR1 KGHSH and CDR2 LQKENI. V lost 0 bases, J lost 0 bases, and 3 bases stayed unmatched. The CDR3 spells CASSPPLAGYQETQYF. In DNA, the CDR3 is TGTGCCAGCTCACCACCGTTAGCGGGGTACCAAGAGACCCAGTACTTC.

The chain employs TRBV7-2 and TRBJ1-2; 7 bases are a match to TRBD1. Per the germline V gene, CDR1 is SGHTA and CDR2 is FQGNSA. The CDR3 has 13 residues. With 5 bases clipped from V and 8 bases from J, the junction kept 8 bases outside the gene matches. The CDR3 nucleotides read TGTGCCAGCAGCCTGCACAGGGGTGGAGGCTACACCTTC. Protein sequence: CASSLHRGGGYTF.

The rearrangement links TRBV30 to TRBJ1-5, with TRBD1 identical over 10 bases. The CDR3 has 17 amino acids. With V trimmed by 0 bases and J by 1 base, 6 bases remained unmatched. Germline values: CDR1 GTSNPN, CDR2 SVGIG (reference sequence). The CDR3 DNA follows: TGTGCCTGGAGTGTATGGGGGACAGGGGCCAGCAATCAGCCCCAGCATTTT. Amino acid sequence: CAWSVWGTGASNQPQHF.

The chain employs TRBV9 and TRBJ2-7, with 9 nucleotides matching TRBD2. CDR1 SGDLS and CDR2 YYNGEE come from the germline V gene. The CDR3 has 14 amino acids. The junction had 6 bases not matched to a gene; V was cut back by 3 bases and J by 5 bases. This CDR3 reads CASSAGLARDEQYF. DNA of the CDR3: TGTGCCAGCAGCGCCGGACTAGCGAGGGACGAGCAGTACTTC.

This clone was detected a few times. The J gene is TRBJ2-1, the V gene TRBV29-1; a weak D match, TRBD2 (7 bases). CDR3 length: 14 amino acids. Germline V gene data show CDR1 as SQVTM and CDR2 as ANQGSEA. V was shortened by 6 bases and J by 3 bases, with 15 bases between the two germline ends. This CDR3 is CSVQSGTLYNEQFF. CDR3 coding DNA: TGCAGCGTACAGAGCGGGACACTCTACAATGAGCAGTTCTTC.

The chain combines TRBV10-3 with TRBJ1-1, with unresolved D. Trimming stripped 6 bases from V and 2 bases from J, with 10 bases between. This CDR3 is 13 amino acids long. Germline-derived CDR1 and CDR2 are ENHRY and SYGVKD. The CDR3 spells CAIRQTPNTEAFF. The DNA for the CDR3 is TGTGCCATCAGGCAGACACCTAACACTGAAGCTTTCTTT.

As for this clone: The CDR3 ends on some other residue instead of the conserved phenylalanine or tryptophan, so this is likely a read error. No DNA is shown, since the ends of the CDR3 on it are uncertain; the CDR3 is the one TCRdb lists. The rearrangement links TRBV7-3 to TRBJ2-7; the table names TRBD1, a call not compared with the DNA. CDR1 is SGHTA and CDR2 is FQGTGA in the germline V gene. The CDR3 region is 10 residues in length, termini included. CDR3 amino acids: CASSPQTGVL.

The CDR3 sequence: CASSSASGAEAFF. As DNA, the CDR3 is TGTGCCAGCAGCTCCGCGTCGGGTGCTGAAGCTTTCTTT. J is TRBJ1-1 and V is TRBV11-2; no clear D gene. The germline CDR1 and CDR2 sequences are SGHAT and FQNNGV. V dropped 4 bases and J dropped 6 bases, with 12 bases sitting between them. This CDR3 is built from 13 residues.

The chain recombines TRBV19 with TRBJ2-2; 8 bases fit TRBD2. This CDR3 comprises 15 residues. Germline assignment: CDR1 LNHDA and CDR2 SQIVND (reference sequence). J was trimmed by 2 bases and V by 7 bases; bases with no gene match: 6. The CDR3 loop is CASKIAGQNTGELFF. CDR3 nucleotide sequence: TGTGCCAGTAAGATAGCGGGACAAAACACCGGGGAGCTGTTTTTT.

V and J are TRBV4-1 and TRBJ1-3; D is unclear. CDR1 MGHRA and CDR2 YSYEKL come from the germline V gene. V dropped 4 bases and J dropped 4 bases, with 23 bases sitting between them. The CDR3 sequence is 18 residues long. CDR3 nucleotides: TGCGCCAGCAGCCGCTCGGCGGTTTTTTCGGCCCAAGGAAACACCATATATTTT. This codes for CASSRSAVFSAQGNTIYF.

This clone was counted between two and nine times. The chain uses TRBV19 and TRBJ1-1; unclear D gene. Trimming shortened V by 7 bases and J by 0 bases, and 6 bases separated the two germline ends. CDR3 length equals 12 residues. Germline V CDR1 and CDR2: LNHDA, SQIVND (reference sequence). Here the CDR3 reads CASKQMNTEAFF. The CDR3 DNA sequence: TGTGCCAGTAAGCAAATGAACACTGAAGCTTTCTTT. The full variable domain, with the rest looked up from reference TRBV19 and TRBJ1-1, is DGGITQSPKYLFRKEGQNVTLSCEQNLNHDAMYWYRQDPGQGLRLIYYSQIVNDFQKGDIAEGYSVSREKKESFPLTVTSAQKNPTAFYLCASKQMNTEAFFGQGTRLTVV.

The chain joins TRBV5-6 to TRBJ1-1, with unresolved D. CDR1 is SGHDT, CDR2 YYEEEE, per germline. The V end was cut by 1 base, the J end by 9 bases, with 10 bases between. The CDR3 spans 12 residues. The CDR3 DNA sequence: TGTGCCAGCAGCTTGTTCAGCGGCAAAGCTTTCTTT. As protein: CASSLFSGKAFF.

V and J are TRBV11-2 and TRBJ2-7; 9 bases are shared with TRBD1. The CDR3 is made up of 16 amino acids. Germline lookup yields CDR1 SGHAT and CDR2 FQNNGV. The ends lost 4 bases at V and 3 bases at J; junction bases unmatched: 10. The CDR3: CASSYLTAGQGYEQYF. The CDR3 nucleotides are TGTGCCAGCAGCTACCTAACCGCGGGACAGGGCTACGAGCAGTACTTC.

This chain links TRBV6-5 with TRBJ1-2, with 8 bases that match TRBD1. The CDR3 extends over 14 amino acids. Trimming took 6 bases from V and 0 from J; bases not matched to a gene: 3. Germline CDR1 MNHEY, CDR2 SVGAGI. The CDR3 nucleotides are TGTGCCAGCAGGGACAGGGTTTCTAACTATGGCTACACCTTC. Protein product: CASRDRVSNYGYTF.

This sequence joins TRBV5-1 and TRBJ2-1, with TRBD2 matching over 15 bases. The V gene's germline CDR1 is SGHRS and CDR2 YFSETQ. V shed 4 bases, J shed 6 bases, and the junction held 2 bases outside the gene matches. This CDR3 contains 15 residues. The CDR3 spells CASSGTSGGFNEQFF. The CDR3 bases are TGCGCCAGCAGCGGGACTAGCGGGGGGTTCAATGAGCAGTTCTTC. The variable domain in full, completed from reference TRBV5-1 and TRBJ2-1, reads KAGVTQTPRYLIKTRGQQVTLSCSPISGHRSVSWYQQTPGQGLQFLFEYFSETQRNKGNFPGRFSGRQFSNSRSEMNVSTLELGDSALYLCASSGTSGGFNEQFFGPGTRLTVL.

The V and J genes are TRBV5-6 and TRBJ2-2, with 9 positions matching TRBD1. J was trimmed by 13 bases and V by 4 bases; bases with no gene match: 5. The CDR3 is 12 amino acids. Per the germline V gene, CDR1 is SGHDT and CDR2 is YYEEEE. The DNA for the CDR3 is TGTGCCAGCAGCACCGGGACAGGGAGGCTGTTTTTT. Protein: CASSTGTGRLFF.

This sequence joins TRBV5-4 and TRBJ1-2, with D possibly being TRBD1 (6 bases). Germline values: CDR1 SGHNT, CDR2 YYREEE (reference sequence). With 9 bases removed from V and 5 bases from J, the gap between germline ends came to 20 bases. The CDR3 loop spans 14 amino acids. CDR3 amino acids: CATSDSLLKYGYTF. In DNA, the CDR3 is TGTGCCACCTCGGACAGCCTACTAAAGTATGGCTACACCTTC.